This is a list of T cell receptor beta chains from one sample in a study of T cells in Graves' hyperthyroidism and ophthalmopathy. TCRdb used MiXCR to reprocess the multiplex PCR reads, holding one entry per CDR3 protein. This sample has 500,000 to 650,000 distinct CDR3 sequences; around 13% occur once, and the top ten carry around 12%. Sequenced input: blood. These receptors came from a woman aged 45-65 years with Graves' ophthalmopathy. The CDR3 runs from the conserved cysteine through the conserved F or W.

v_call: TRBV29-1; j_call: TRBJ1-2; cdr3_aa: CSVKQGYGGYTF
v_call: TRBV6-1; j_call: TRBJ2-1; cdr3_aa: CASSLAGPLFF
v_call: TRBV5-4; j_call: TRBJ2-1; cdr3_aa: CASSLTSGIKNEQFF
v_call: TRBV4-3; j_call: TRBJ2-5; cdr3_aa: CASSQEGMGNSGYF
v_call: TRBV28; j_call: TRBJ2-3; cdr3_aa: CASSSLTVREGGCTDTQYF
v_call: TRBV28; j_call: TRBJ2-7; cdr3_aa: CASRGLAEAYEQYF
v_call: TRBV20-1; j_call: TRBJ2-3; cdr3_aa: CSARDFGGYTDTQYF
v_call: TRBV20-1; j_call: TRBJ2-1; cdr3_aa: CSARGVSGSSYNEQFF
v_call: TRBV11-3; j_call: TRBJ1-1; cdr3_aa: CASSTTTGGLNTEAFF
v_call: TRBV7-2; j_call: TRBJ2-7; cdr3_aa: CASSLRLAGGVYEQYF
v_call: TRBV29-1; j_call: TRBJ1-4; cdr3_aa: CSVEDQTDSNEKLFF
v_call: TRBV4-2; j_call: TRBJ2-2; cdr3_aa: CASSQDLMSFTGELFF
v_call: TRBV6-1; j_call: TRBJ2-7; cdr3_aa: CASSSSGRVGSYEQYF
v_call: TRBV28; j_call: TRBJ2-2; cdr3_aa: CASRPTSGRNTGELFF
v_call: TRBV11-2; j_call: TRBJ2-1; cdr3_aa: CASSLDQIAGGINEQFF
v_call: TRBV20-1; j_call: TRBJ1-1; cdr3_aa: CSASRGARRGTEAFF
v_call: TRBV27; j_call: TRBJ2-4; cdr3_aa: CASRPRGSLAKNIQYF
v_call: TRBV11-3; j_call: TRBJ2-7; cdr3_aa: CASSLNAGRTYEQYF
v_call: TRBV7-3; j_call: TRBJ2-1; cdr3_aa: CASSPEAAGEQFF
v_call: TRBV11-3; j_call: TRBJ1-3; cdr3_aa: CASSSGQGSGNTIYF
v_call: TRBV11-2; j_call: TRBJ2-3; cdr3_aa: CASSYRDRGPTDTQYF
v_call: TRBV6-2/TRBV6-3; j_call: TRBJ1-2; cdr3_aa: CASSADGSRGYTF
v_call: TRBV30; j_call: TRBJ2-1; cdr3_aa: CAWSVLVATVSEQFF
v_call: TRBV3-1; j_call: TRBJ2-1; cdr3_aa: CASSHYVNRNNEQFF
v_call: TRBV16; j_call: TRBJ1-4; cdr3_aa: CASSPSDRRNEKLFF
v_call: TRBV5-5; j_call: TRBJ1-5; cdr3_aa: CASSLDRQGDRAQPQHF
v_call: TRBV4-3; j_call: .; cdr3_aa: CASSQGVNGLQETQFF
v_call: TRBV30; j_call: TRBJ2-1; cdr3_aa: CAWRVAGGSYNEQFF
v_call: TRBV27; j_call: TRBJ1-5; cdr3_aa: CASSFYRDSNQPQHF
v_call: TRBV28; j_call: TRBJ1-2; cdr3_aa: CASNPRQVNYGYTF
v_call: TRBV7-9; j_call: TRBJ2-7; cdr3_aa: CASSLVGRTVRIYEQYF
v_call: TRBV5-1; j_call: TRBJ1-6; cdr3_aa: CASSLAGGKGNSPLHF
v_call: TRBV20-1; j_call: TRBJ2-5; cdr3_aa: CSAGGVGRGQETQYF
v_call: TRBV10-2; j_call: TRBJ2-1; cdr3_aa: CASSGTRRGGLYNEQFF
v_call: TRBV10-3; j_call: TRBJ1-3; cdr3_aa: CAITWDTVSGNTIYF
v_call: TRBV4-1; j_call: TRBJ2-7; cdr3_aa: CASSQDSSGRTYEQYF
v_call: TRBV5-1; j_call: TRBJ1-6; cdr3_aa: CASSFEGNSPLHF
v_call: TRBV20-1; j_call: TRBJ2-5; cdr3_aa: CSAGRERQETQYF
v_call: TRBV9; j_call: TRBJ1-2; cdr3_aa: CASSSRDRGNYGYTF
v_call: TRBV7-2; j_call: TRBJ2-1; cdr3_aa: CASSFLLAGGYNEQFF
v_call: TRBV7-2; j_call: TRBJ2-7; cdr3_aa: CASRGGSSYEQYF
v_call: TRBV11-3; j_call: TRBJ2-4; cdr3_aa: CASSFIAGRDIQYF
v_call: TRBV2; j_call: TRBJ2-7; cdr3_aa: CASGDRQNYEQYF
v_call: TRBV20-1; j_call: TRBJ2-1; cdr3_aa: CSARERGLAKNNEQFF
v_call: TRBV29-1; j_call: TRBJ2-7; cdr3_aa: CSVMRLAGTYEQYF
v_call: TRBV7-9; j_call: TRBJ1-2; cdr3_aa: CASSAGQAGIFGYTF
v_call: TRBV4-3; j_call: TRBJ2-7; cdr3_aa: CASSHGISGTYEQYF
v_call: TRBV20-1; j_call: TRBJ2-3; cdr3_aa: CSARAASGRTDTQYF
v_call: TRBV27; j_call: TRBJ2-5; cdr3_aa: CASSVSLKRGETQYF
v_call: TRBV5-1; j_call: TRBJ2-1; cdr3_aa: CASRHDGLAGVNEQFF
v_call: TRBV12-5; j_call: TRBJ2-1; cdr3_aa: CASGLVPSGSSYNEQFF
v_call: TRBV7-2; j_call: TRBJ1-1; cdr3_aa: CASSFQGTLMNTEAFF
v_call: TRBV20-1; j_call: TRBJ2-6; cdr3_aa: CSADRGPLSGANVLTF
v_call: TRBV11-2; j_call: TRBJ1-6; cdr3_aa: CASSLRILGVSPLHF
v_call: TRBV10-3; j_call: TRBJ2-5; cdr3_aa: CAISTGTLVETQYF
v_call: TRBV12-3/TRBV12-4; j_call: TRBJ1-5; cdr3_aa: CASSLGFGRDHQPQHF
v_call: TRBV27; j_call: TRBJ1-5; cdr3_aa: CASSGQGPASYSNQPQHF
v_call: TRBV12-3/TRBV12-4; j_call: TRBJ2-1; cdr3_aa: CASTPLQRELYNEQFF
v_call: TRBV7-3; j_call: TRBJ2-3; cdr3_aa: CASSPTTSGRALDTQYF
v_call: TRBV6-2/TRBV6-3; j_call: TRBJ2-7; cdr3_aa: CASSKQFTYEQYF